This TCR beta chain was profiled in a study of blood T cell repertoires in COVID-19. As concerns this clone: The same CDR3 can be traced to other DNA sequences in this sample.

In the authors' workflow: Reference gene primer amplification yielded estimated nucleated cell counts. Profiled with immunoSEQ multiplex PCR; TCRdb holds only in-frame clones, not every one. That table is the source of V, J and clone size, and D and trimming were worked out from the DNA. This sample has about half a million clones, with approximately 85% found just once. The material sequenced was peripheral blood. The receptor's source is a human donor in a cohort sampled during active COVID-19.

CDR3 sequence reads: CASSPAGTEAFF. The CDR3 DNA follows: TGTGCCAGCTCACCGGCGGGCACTGAAGCTTTCTTT. The genes are TRBV18 and TRBJ1-1; no clear D gene. Germline CDR1 KGHSH, CDR2 LQKENI. The V end lost 3 bases, the J end lost 4 bases, and 6 bases lay between the germline ends. The CDR3 has 12 amino acids.